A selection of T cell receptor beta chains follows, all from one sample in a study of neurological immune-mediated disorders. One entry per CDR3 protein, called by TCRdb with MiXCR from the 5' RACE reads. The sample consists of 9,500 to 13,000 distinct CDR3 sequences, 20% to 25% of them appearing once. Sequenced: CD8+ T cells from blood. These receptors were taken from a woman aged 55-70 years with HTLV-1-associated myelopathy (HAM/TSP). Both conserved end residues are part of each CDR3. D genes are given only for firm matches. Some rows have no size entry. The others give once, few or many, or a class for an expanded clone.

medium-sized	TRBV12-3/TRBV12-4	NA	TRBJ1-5	TGTGCCAGCGGGACATACAATCAGCCCCAGCATTTT	CASGTYNQPQHF
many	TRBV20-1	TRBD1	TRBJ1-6	TGCAGTGCTAGAGAAGGGGACAGGGGTTATTCACCCCTCCACTTT	CSAREGDRGYSPLHF
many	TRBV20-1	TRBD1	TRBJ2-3	TGCAGTGCTAGCCCAACGACAGGGAGCACAGATACGCAGTATTTT	CSASPTTGSTDTQYF
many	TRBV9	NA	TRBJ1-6	TGTGCCAGCAGCGTAGTTCAGGGACCCCTCCACTTT	CASSVVQGPLHF
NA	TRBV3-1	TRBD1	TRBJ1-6	TGTGTCAGCAGCCGGAGGGACAGGCGCTATAATTCACCCCTCCACTTT	CVSSRRDRRYNSPLHF
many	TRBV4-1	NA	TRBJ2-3	TGCGCCAGCAGCCAAACCGGGAGCACAGATACGCAGTATTTT	CASSQTGSTDTQYF
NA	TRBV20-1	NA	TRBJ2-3	TGCAGTGCCAACAGCTGTGGGGCAGCAGATACGCAGTATTTT	CSANSCGAADTQYF
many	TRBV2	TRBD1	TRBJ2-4	TGTGCCAGCAGTCGCCGGGACAGCCTAGCCAAAAACATTCAGTACTTC	CASSRRDSLAKNIQYF
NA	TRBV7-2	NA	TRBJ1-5	TGTGCCAGCAGCTTATATCGACGGCGCGATCAGCCCCAGCATTTT	CASSLYRRRDQPQHF
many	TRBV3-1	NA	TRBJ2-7	TGTGCCAGCAGCCTTCGACAGTACGAGCAGTACTTC	CASSLRQYEQYF
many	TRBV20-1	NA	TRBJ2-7	TGCAGTGCTAGACGGCCGGGACACCGAAGCGAGTACGAGCAGTACTTC	CSARRPGHRSEYEQYF
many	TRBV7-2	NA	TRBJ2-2	TGTGCCACAATAGGCACCGGGGAGCTGTTTTTT	CATIGTGELFF
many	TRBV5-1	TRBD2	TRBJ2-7	TGCGCCAGCAGCTTGGTGGGAGCGGGGTCCTACGAGCAGTACTTC	CASSLVGAGSYEQYF
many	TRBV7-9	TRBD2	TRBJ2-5	TGTGCCAGCAGCTTAGGACGTGGGCAGGGAGGGAAGCGGGAGACCCAGTACTTC	CASSLGRGQGGKRETQYF
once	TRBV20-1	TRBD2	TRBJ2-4	TGCAGTGCTAGAGTTTCGGGCGGGGGGGGCTTTGGGTACATTCAGTACTTC	CSARVSGGGGFGYIQYF
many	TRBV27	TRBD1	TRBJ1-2	TGTGCCAGCAGTCCCGCGGGACAGGAAACCTATGGCTACACCTTC	CASSPAGQETYGYTF
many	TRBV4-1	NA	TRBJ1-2	TGCGCCAGCAGCCAAGATCAGGGGACCTATGGCTACACCTTC	CASSQDQGTYGYTF
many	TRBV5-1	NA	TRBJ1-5	TGCGCCAGCAGCCCAGCGTCAGGGAAGGGTCAGCCCCAGCATTTT	CASSPASGKGQPQHF
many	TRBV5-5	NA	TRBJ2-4	TGTGCCAGCAGCTTTGGGATTATTCGGAACATTCAGTACTTC	CASSFGIIRNIQYF
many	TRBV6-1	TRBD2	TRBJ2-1	TGTGCCAGCAGTGAATTGGGCGGGGGTTCCTACAATGAGCAGTTCTTC	CASSELGGGSYNEQFF
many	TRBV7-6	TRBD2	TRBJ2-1	TGTGCCAGCAGCTTATATAGCGGGGGGTTGAATGAGCAGTTCTTC	CASSLYSGGLNEQFF
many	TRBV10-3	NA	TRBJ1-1	TGTGCCATCAGTGAGTCGGTTTCTGGGGTCACTGAAGCTTTCTTT	CAISESVSGVTEAFF
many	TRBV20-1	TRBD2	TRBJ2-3	TGCAGTGCTGGCCTCGGGGGGACCGCAGATACGCAGTATTTT	CSAGLGGTADTQYF
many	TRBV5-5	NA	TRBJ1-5	TGTGCCAGCAGCTTGCACGGAGGAGGTCAGCCCCAGCATTTT	CASSLHGGGQPQHF
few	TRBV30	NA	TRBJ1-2	TGTGCCTGGACAACAGGGTCCCTCAGCTATGGCTACACCTTC	CAWTTGSLSYGYTF
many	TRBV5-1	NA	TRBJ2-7	TGCGCCAGCAGCTTCGACTCCCTGGGACGTCGCTACGAGCAGTACTTC	CASSFDSLGRRYEQYF
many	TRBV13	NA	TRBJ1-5	TGTGCCAGCAGCCGTCGGGGGTATCAGCCCCAGCATTTT	CASSRRGYQPQHF
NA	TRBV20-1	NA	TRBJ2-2	TGCAGTGCTGGCCTCGGGGGGCCGGTTGGGACCGGGGAGCTGTTTTTT	CSAGLGGPVGTGELFF
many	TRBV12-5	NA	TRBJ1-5	TGTGCTAGTGGTTTAACTAGTAGCCCCCAGCATTTT	CASGLTSSPQHF
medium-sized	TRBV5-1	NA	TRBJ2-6	TGCGCCAGCAGCTTGGGAGAAGGTCTTCCCAACGTCCTGACTTTC	CASSLGEGLPNVLTF
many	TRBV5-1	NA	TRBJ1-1	TGCGCCAGCAGCCAATTGGGGAAGAACACTGAAGCTTTCTTT	CASSQLGKNTEAFF